These 23 T cell receptor beta chains share one sample of origin, sequenced in a study of T cell repertoires in cytomegalovirus infection. Their antigen targets remain unknown. Via MiXCR, TCRdb re-called the reads, giving one row per CDR3 protein. Here the sample spans roughly 800,000 distinct CDR3 sequences, about 27% being singletons. Specimen: cultured CD8+ T cells from PBMCs, collected from culture after CMV antigen stimulation. These receptors were obtained from a human donor in good health (CMV status not recorded). Some clones in this sample may be carry-over from other donors' samples.

This clonotype was seen only a few times. The chain links TRBV6-5 to TRBJ1-4; TRBD1 is a possible D gene (5 bases). This CDR3 has 14 residues. Germline CDR1 MNHEY, CDR2 SVGAGI. With 0 bases removed from V and 8 bases from J, the gap between germline ends came to 10 bases. The CDR3, as DNA: TGTGCCAGCAGTTACTCTCAGGGAGGAGAAAAACTGTTTTTT. Protein: CASSYSQGGEKLFF.

As for this clonotype: The DNA is left out, because the CDR3 cannot be placed on it with certainty; the CDR3 is given as TCRdb lists it. The chain uses TRBV6-1 and TRBJ2-7. Looked up from germline, CDR1 is MNHNS and CDR2 is SASEGT. Including both end residues, the CDR3 is 13 amino acids long. Here the CDR3 reads CVSSTDFRGEQYF.

The rearrangement uses TRBV12-3 or TRBV12-4 and TRBJ2-3; D uncertain. This CDR3 contains 15 residues. The V end lost 6 bases, the J end lost 2 bases, and 15 bases lay between the germline ends. CDR3 sequence: CASRLAGSLTDTQYF. The CDR3, as DNA: TGTGCCAGCAGACTGGCCGGATCTCTCACAGATACGCAGTATTTT.

This chain uses TRBV14 with TRBJ1-6; no reliable D call. V was shortened by 1 base and J by 8 bases, with 9 bases between the two germline ends. The CDR3 runs 14 residues. The germline V gene has CDR1 SGHDN and CDR2 FVKESK. The CDR3 DNA is TGTGCCAGCAGCCAAGGATGGGGAGATTCACCCCTCCACTTT. Encoded protein: CASSQGWGDSPLHF.

This clonotype was counted ten times or more. The chain links TRBV12-3 or TRBV12-4 to TRBJ1-1; D remains ambiguous. This CDR3 has 13 amino acids. The V end lost 7 bases, the J end lost 3 bases, and 12 bases lay between the germline ends. The CDR3 DNA reads as TGTGCCAGCATTACACCAATTCACACTGAAGCTTTCTTT. Protein sequence: CASITPIHTEAFF.

This clonotype was observed a handful of times. This chain links TRBV19 with TRBJ2-1; 9 nucleotides line up with TRBD2. There are 14 residues in the CDR3. Germline trimming cut 7 bases from V and 3 bases from J; bases unmatched to any gene: 4. Germline V gene sequence: CDR1 LNHDA, CDR2 SQIVND (reference sequence). The CDR3 bases are TGTGCCAGTAAGGGCGGGGGGGACTACAATGAGCAGTTCTTC. It specifies CASKGGGDYNEQFF.

J is TRBJ1-4 and V is TRBV6-6, with D possibly TRBD1 on 5 matching bases. Trimming removed 4 bases from V and 8 bases from J, with 8 bases in between. Germline V gene data show CDR1 as MNHNY and CDR2 as SVGAGI (reference sequence). This CDR3 has 12 amino acids. The CDR3: CASSWEGEKLFF. CDR3 coding DNA: TGTGCCAGCAGTTGGGAGGGGGAAAAACTGTTTTTT.

The genes are TRBV19 and TRBJ1-2; the match to TRBD1 covers 9 bases. The germline V gene encodes CDR1 LNHDA and CDR2 SQIVND (reference sequence). The ends lost 5 bases at V and 6 bases at J; junction bases unmatched: 4. The CDR3 loop spans 13 amino acids. The CDR3 is CASSFWTGDGYTF. The DNA for the CDR3 is TGTGCCAGTAGTTTCTGGACAGGGGATGGCTACACCTTC.

This clonotype was observed a handful of times. The rearrangement joins TRBV11-2 to TRBJ2-3, with 8 nucleotides matching TRBD1. CDR3 length: 16 amino acids. The V and J ends lost 2 bases and 2 bases, in that order; junction bases with no gene match: 6. Per germline, CDR1 SGHAT and CDR2 FQNNGV. Here the CDR3 reads CASSLNVRGPTDTQYF. For the CDR3, the DNA is TGTGCCAGCAGCTTAAACGTCAGGGGGCCCACAGATACGCAGTATTTT.

V is TRBV6-6 and J is TRBJ1-2; 8 bases align to TRBD1. This CDR3 has 16 residues. V was clipped by 2 bases and J by 8 bases; unmatched bases: 13. Germline CDR1 reads MNHNY; CDR2 reads SVGAGI (reference sequence). The CDR3 nucleotides are TGTGCCAGCAGTTACGGGGATCAGGGGGCTCAAGGAGGCTACACCTTC. It encodes CASSYGDQGAQGGYTF.

This clonotype was seen a handful of times. A much bigger clone sits one base away, suggesting this may be a read error. The chain joins TRBV25-1 to TRBJ1-2; 9 bases are shared with TRBD1. J was trimmed by 3 bases and V by 8 bases; bases with no gene match: 1. Germline-derived CDR1 and CDR2 are MGHDK and SYGVNS. This CDR3 contains 12 residues. The CDR3 here is CASRDRDYGYTF. CDR3 sequence (DNA): TGTGCCAGCCGGGACAGGGACTATGGCTACACCTTC.

The genes are TRBV4-1 and TRBJ2-2; 7 bases align to TRBD1. The V and J ends lost 0 bases and 4 bases, in that order; junction bases with no gene match: 5. This CDR3 is 16 amino acids long. CDR1 and CDR2 from the germline V gene are MGHRA and YSYEKL. CDR3 sequence (DNA): TGCGCCAGCAGCCAAGATTCACAGGGGTCCACCGGGGAGCTGTTTTTT. Residues: CASSQDSQGSTGELFF.

The chain combines TRBV4-1 with TRBJ1-1; D gene unclear. CDR1 is MGHRA and CDR2 is YSYEKL in the germline V gene. CDR3 length: 15 amino acids. The germline V and J ends were trimmed by 4 bases and 1 base, with 13 bases remaining between them. CDR3 loop: CASSPRKGANTEAFF. CDR3 sequence (DNA): TGCGCCAGCAGCCCGAGAAAAGGAGCGAACACTGAAGCTTTCTTT.

This chain joins TRBV6-2 or TRBV6-3 and TRBJ2-7; no reliable D call. Germline V lookup: CDR1 MNHEY, CDR2 SVGEGT. This CDR3 has 14 amino acids. Deletions cut 6 bases from V and 2 bases from J, with 14 bases between. The CDR3 here is CASSPLSRPYEQYV. As DNA, the CDR3 is TGTGCCAGCAGCCCACTCTCTAGACCCTACGAGCAGTACGTC.

Many counts were recorded for this clonotype. The V and J genes are TRBV6-5 and TRBJ1-1, with D uncertain. V lost 0 bases and J 1 base, leaving 3 bases between the germline ends. The CDR3 contains 13 residues. Germline CDR1 reads MNHEY; CDR2 reads SVGAGI. For the CDR3, the DNA is TGTGCCAGCAGTTACTCGGAGAACACTGAAGCTTTCTTT. Protein: CASSYSENTEAFF.

The CDR3 region is CASTLEGTDTQYF. CDR3 DNA: TGTGCCAGCACCCTTGAGGGCACAGATACGCAGTATTTT. The chain combines TRBV6-1 with TRBJ2-3; no reliable D call. This CDR3 is 13 amino acids long. The V and J ends lost 7 bases and 1 base respectively, with 9 bases between them. The germline CDR1 and CDR2 sequences are MNHNS and SASEGT.

The CDR3 region is CASGLDPGQGTLGYTF. The CDR3 nucleotides read TGTGCTAGTGGTTTGGACCCGGGACAGGGGACCCTTGGCTACACCTTC. The V gene is TRBV12-5, the J gene TRBJ1-2; 10 positions match TRBD1. Germline CDR1 reads LGHNT; CDR2 reads FRNRAP. The V and J ends lost 1 base and 7 bases, in that order; junction bases with no gene match: 9. The CDR3 has 16 amino acids.

This clonotype showed up just once. J is TRBJ1-2 and V is TRBV5-6; 8 bases are shared with TRBD1. V trimming: 4 bases; J trimming: 4 bases; junction bases outside the gene matches: 9. From germline, CDR1 is SGHDT and CDR2 YYEEEE. The CDR3 has 15 amino acids. This chain's CDR3 is CASSIRTGIFYGYTF. Here the CDR3 DNA reads TGTGCCAGCAGCATCCGGACAGGGATCTTCTATGGCTACACCTTC.

The rearrangement uses TRBV18 and TRBJ2-7; 12 nucleotides line up with TRBD1. Trimming removed 6 bases from V and 9 bases from J; junction bases left unmatched: 9. Germline loops: CDR1 KGHSH, CDR2 LQKENI. The CDR3 spans 14 residues. The CDR3 reads CASSRDRGLRGQYF. The CDR3, as DNA: TGTGCCAGCTCGCGGGACAGGGGGCTTCGGGGGCAGTACTTC.

This clonotype was counted a few times. The CDR3 is CASSLAGLLYEQYV. DNA for the CDR3: TGTGCCAGCAGCTTAGCTGGCCTGCTTTACGAGCAGTACGTC. This chain links TRBV7-6 with TRBJ2-7; D gene ambiguous. Germline assignment: CDR1 SGHVS and CDR2 FNYEAQ. The CDR3 spans 14 residues. The V end lost 0 bases, the J end lost 4 bases, and 10 bases lay between the germline ends.

There are a few counts of this clonotype. The chain couples TRBV4-1 to TRBJ2-5; D is uncertain. The germline V gene has CDR1 MGHRA and CDR2 YSYEKL. The CDR3 sequence is 16 residues long. V dropped 4 bases and J dropped 2 bases, with 17 bases sitting between them. The CDR3 coding sequence is TGCGCCAGCAGCCCTCGTGGCGGCTACATACAAGAGACCCAGTACTTC. Translation gives CASSPRGGYIQETQYF.

This clonotype was detected only a few times. The rearrangement joins TRBV27 to TRBJ2-1; TRBD2 matches 11 bases. The V and J ends lost 5 bases and 5 bases, in that order; junction bases with no gene match: 8. CDR3 length: 16 amino acids. Germline assignment: CDR1 MNHEY and CDR2 SMNVEV (reference sequence). CDR3 DNA: TGTGCCAGCAGTCCGACGACTAGCGGGGCTAACAATGAGCAGTTCTTC. It codes for CASSPTTSGANNEQFF.

This clonotype was picked up many times. The rearrangement links TRBV5-4 to TRBJ2-7, with D unclear. Germline CDR1 SGHNT, CDR2 YYREEE (reference sequence). V lost 2 bases, J lost 6 bases, and 6 bases lay in between. The CDR3 consists of 11 residues. The CDR3 loop reads CASSLGREQYV. The DNA of the CDR3 is TGTGCCAGCAGCTTAGGACGCGAGCAGTACGTC.